This paragraph reports one T cell receptor beta chain. Looked up from germline, CDR1 is SEHNR and CDR2 is FQNEAQ (reference sequence). This CDR3 has 18 residues. Trimming at V came to 0 bases and at J to 4 bases, leaving 7 bases not matched to a gene. This entry comes from a study of immune evolution from preneoplasia to lung adenocarcinoma. Assay used: immunoSEQ multiplex PCR; TCRdb lists only in-frame clones, some missing. The sample records some 7,500 clones, approximately 86% being singletons. The clonotype comes from a person of 80 years or more with lung adenocarcinoma. The J gene is TRBJ2-1, the V gene TRBV7-9; the match to TRBD2 covers 12 bases. Material for sequencing was FFPE minimally invasive lung adenocarcinoma tissue. Here the CDR3 DNA reads TGTGCCAGCAGCTTAGCCACTAGCGGGGGGAACCCTTACAATGAGCAGTTCTTC. Protein product: CASSLATSGGNPYNEQFF.